This T cell receptor beta chain was identified in a study of T cell therapy after organ transplantation. TCRdb's table, derived via immunoSEQ multiplex PCR, lists solely in-frame clones and lacks some. The sample lists over 2,000 clones, roughly 72% seen once, with just under 30% in the top ten. Of note for this clone: Its antigen remains unknown.

Time point noted: 20-29 weeks after completion of therapy. CDR1 SGHRS and CDR2 YFSETQ come from the germline V gene. This CDR3 has 17 residues. V shed 1 base and J shed 5 bases, with 19 bases lying between them. Sequenced here: CD8+ T cells from blood, sampled after autologous CMV-specific T cell therapy. The chain links TRBV5-1 to TRBJ2-1, with D possibly being TRBD2 (6 bases). This receptor was identified in a human patient who had received a solid organ transplant and had CMV disease. Some T cells may be supplied by the graft donor. The CDR3 region is CASSLRGLAGLNNEQFF. For the CDR3, the DNA is TGCGCCAGCAGCTTGAGAGGGCTGGCGGGACTCAACAATGAGCAGTTCTTC.